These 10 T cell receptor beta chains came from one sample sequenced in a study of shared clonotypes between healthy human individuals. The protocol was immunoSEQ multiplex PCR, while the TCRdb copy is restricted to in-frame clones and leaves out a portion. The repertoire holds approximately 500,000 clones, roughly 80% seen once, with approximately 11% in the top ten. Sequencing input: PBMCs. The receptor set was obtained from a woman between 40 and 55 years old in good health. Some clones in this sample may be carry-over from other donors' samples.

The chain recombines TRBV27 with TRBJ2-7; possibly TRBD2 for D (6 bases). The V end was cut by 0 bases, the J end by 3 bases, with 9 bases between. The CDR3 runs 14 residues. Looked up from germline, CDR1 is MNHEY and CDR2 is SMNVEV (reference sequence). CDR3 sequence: CASSLSGGGYEQYF. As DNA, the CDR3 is TGTGCCAGCAGTTTATCGGGGGGTGGCTACGAGCAGTACTTC.

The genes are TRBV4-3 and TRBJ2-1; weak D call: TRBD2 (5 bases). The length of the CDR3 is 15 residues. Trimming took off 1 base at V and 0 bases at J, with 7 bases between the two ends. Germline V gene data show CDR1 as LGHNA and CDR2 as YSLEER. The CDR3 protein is CASSQARVSYNEQFF. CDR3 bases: TGCGCCAGCAGCCAAGCGAGGGTCTCCTACAATGAGCAGTTCTTC.

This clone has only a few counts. In DNA, the CDR3 is TGTGCCAGCAGCTCAAACCCCGGAAACACCATATATTTT. It encodes CASSSNPGNTIYF. The rearrangement joins TRBV11-2 to TRBJ1-3; D unresolved. Trimming stripped 4 bases from V and 4 bases from J, with 8 bases between. This CDR3 contains 13 residues. Germline loops: CDR1 SGHAT, CDR2 FQNNGV.

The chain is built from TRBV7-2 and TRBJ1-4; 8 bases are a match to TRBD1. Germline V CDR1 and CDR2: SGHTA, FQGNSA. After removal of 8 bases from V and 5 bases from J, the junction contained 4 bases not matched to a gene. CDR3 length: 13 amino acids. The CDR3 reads CASGRGRNEKLFF. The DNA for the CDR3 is TGTGCCAGCGGCAGGGGGCGGAATGAAAAACTGTTTTTT.

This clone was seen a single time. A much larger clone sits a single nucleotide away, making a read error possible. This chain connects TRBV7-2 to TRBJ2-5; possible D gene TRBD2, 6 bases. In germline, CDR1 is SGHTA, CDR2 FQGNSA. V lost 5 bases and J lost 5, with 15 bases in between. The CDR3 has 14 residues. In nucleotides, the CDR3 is TGTGCCAGCAGCGGATGGCGGCTAGCGGAGACCCAGTACTTC. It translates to CASSGWRLAETQYF.

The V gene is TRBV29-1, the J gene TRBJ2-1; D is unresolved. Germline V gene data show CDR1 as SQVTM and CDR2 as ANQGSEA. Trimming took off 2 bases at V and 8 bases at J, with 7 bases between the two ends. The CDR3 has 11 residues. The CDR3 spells CSVEPRYEQFF. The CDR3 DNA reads TGCAGCGTTGAACCTCGGTATGAGCAGTTCTTC.

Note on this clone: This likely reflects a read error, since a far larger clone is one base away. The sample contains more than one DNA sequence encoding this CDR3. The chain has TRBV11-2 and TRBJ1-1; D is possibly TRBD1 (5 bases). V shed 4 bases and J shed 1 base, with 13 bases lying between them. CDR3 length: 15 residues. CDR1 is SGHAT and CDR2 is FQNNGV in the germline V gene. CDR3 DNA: TGTGCCAGCAGCTCCCATCCCGGACAGAACACTGAAGCTTTCTTT. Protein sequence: CASSSHPGQNTEAFF.

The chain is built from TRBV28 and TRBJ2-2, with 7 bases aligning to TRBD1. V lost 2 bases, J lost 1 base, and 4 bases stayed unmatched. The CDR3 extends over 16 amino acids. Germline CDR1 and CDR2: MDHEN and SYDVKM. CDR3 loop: CASSLMGQRNTGELFF. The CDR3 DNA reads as TGTGCCAGCAGTTTAATGGGACAGCGGAACACCGGGGAGCTGTTTTTT. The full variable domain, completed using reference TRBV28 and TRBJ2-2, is DVKVTQSSRYLVKRTGEKVFLECVQDMDHENMFWYRQDPGLGLRLIYFSYDVKMKEKGDIPEGYSVSREKKERFSLILESASTNQTSMYLCASSLMGQRNTGELFFGEGSRLTVL.

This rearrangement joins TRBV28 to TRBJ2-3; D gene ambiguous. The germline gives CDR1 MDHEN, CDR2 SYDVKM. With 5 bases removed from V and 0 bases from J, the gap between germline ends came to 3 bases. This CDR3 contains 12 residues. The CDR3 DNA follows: TGTGCCAGCAGTCAGAGCACAGATACGCAGTATTTT. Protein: CASSQSTDTQYF.

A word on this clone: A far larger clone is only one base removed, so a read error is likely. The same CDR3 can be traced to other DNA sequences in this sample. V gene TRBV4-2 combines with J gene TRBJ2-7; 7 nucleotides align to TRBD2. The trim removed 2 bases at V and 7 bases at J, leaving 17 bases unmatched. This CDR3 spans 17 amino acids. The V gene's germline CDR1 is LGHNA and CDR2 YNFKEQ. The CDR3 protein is CASSQSVSREILYEQYF. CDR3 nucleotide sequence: TGTGCCAGCAGCCAATCGGTATCGCGGGAGATTCTCTATGAGCAGTACTTC.